The 24 T cell receptor beta chains presented below share a single source sample, sequenced in a study of shared clonotypes between healthy human individuals. Sequencing was performed with immunoSEQ multiplex PCR; in TCRdb, only in-frame clones are kept and a portion is missing. Of under 1,100,000 clones listed, around three quarters are singletons. Material: memory CD4+ T cells from PBMCs. Subset described: CD45RA-negative fraction. The origin of the receptors is a young man in good health. Some clones in this sample may be carry-over from other donors' samples.

This rearrangement joins TRBV4-2 to TRBJ2-1; D call uncertain. The germline V and J ends were trimmed by 4 bases and 1 base, with 11 bases remaining between them. Germline V gene sequence: CDR1 LGHNA, CDR2 YNFKEQ. This CDR3 spans 15 amino acids. CDR3: CASSPEYGSYNEQFF. DNA of the CDR3: TGTGCCAGCAGCCCGGAGTACGGGTCCTACAATGAGCAGTTCTTC.

On this clone itself: Within the sample, other DNA sequences also encode this same CDR3. The chain is built from TRBV7-2 and TRBJ2-5; D unresolved. Germline lookup yields CDR1 SGHTA and CDR2 FQGNSA. The CDR3 loop spans 13 amino acids. V lost 5 bases and J 1 base, leaving 8 bases between the germline ends. In DNA form, the CDR3 reads TGTGCCAGCAGCCCACCCTCCCAAGAGACCCAGTACTTC. Its translation: CASSPPSQETQYF. The full variable domain, in which reference TRBV7-2 and TRBJ2-5 provide the parts outside the CDR3, is GAGVSQSPSNKVTEKGKDVELRCDPISGHTALYWYRQSLGQGLEFLIYFQGNSAPDKSGLPSDRFSAERTGGSVSTLTIQRTQQEDSAVYLCASSPPSQETQYFGPGTRLLVL.

The rearrangement joins TRBV11-2 to TRBJ1-1, with D uncertain. The CDR3 is 17 residues long. Trimming removed 1 base at V and 0 bases at J, with 15 bases between. The germline gives CDR1 SGHAT, CDR2 FQNNGV. CDR3 sequence: CASSLAYRTALNTEAFF. The DNA for the CDR3 is TGTGCCAGCAGCTTAGCCTACCGGACGGCCCTGAACACTGAAGCTTTCTTT.

The chain couples TRBV7-9 to TRBJ1-5; D is unresolved. V lost 3 bases to trimming and J lost 4 bases, with 7 bases between them. Germline assignment: CDR1 SEHNR and CDR2 FQNEAQ (reference sequence). This CDR3 is 13 amino acids long. CDR3 DNA sequence: TGTGCCAGCAGCTTTCAAGGGAATCAGCCCCAGCATTTT. Protein sequence: CASSFQGNQPQHF.

The chain recombines TRBV5-1 with TRBJ1-1, with 8 bases lining up with TRBD1. Per the germline V gene, CDR1 is SGHRS and CDR2 is YFSETQ. Trimming took 5 bases from V and 4 from J; bases not matched to a gene: 7. There are 14 residues in the CDR3. This chain's CDR3 is CASRKYDRGTEAFF. DNA of the CDR3: TGCGCCAGCAGAAAGTATGACAGGGGCACTGAAGCTTTCTTT.

The chain has TRBV19 and TRBJ1-2; TRBD1 is a possible D gene (5 bases). Looked up from germline, CDR1 is LNHDA and CDR2 is SQIVND (reference sequence). The V end lost 8 bases, the J end lost 8 bases, and 15 bases lay between the germline ends. The CDR3 extends over 12 amino acids. The CDR3: CASFRVLGGYTF. The CDR3 DNA follows: TGTGCCAGTTTCAGGGTCTTAGGGGGCTACACCTTC.

The chain carries TRBV18 and TRBJ2-3; TRBD2 aligns across 8 bases. Germline CDR1 and CDR2: KGHSH and LQKENI. The CDR3 has 16 amino acids. Trimming at V came to 4 bases and at J to 0 bases, leaving 6 bases not matched to a gene. The CDR3 reads CASSLVAGGSTDTQYF. CDR3 bases: TGTGCCAGCTCACTTGTTGCGGGAGGAAGCACAGATACGCAGTATTTT. Supplemented by reference TRBV18 and TRBJ2-3, the full variable domain reads NAGVMQNPRHLVRRRGQEARLRCSPMKGHSHVYWYRQLPEEGLKFMVYLQKENIIDESGMPKERFSAEFPKEGPSILRIQQVVRGDSAAYFCASSLVAGGSTDTQYFGPGTRLTVL.

V gene TRBV10-3 combines with J gene TRBJ1-3, with D perhaps matching TRBD1 (5 bases). The CDR3 has 13 residues. Germline lookup yields CDR1 ENHRY and CDR2 SYGVKD. The V and J ends lost 6 bases and 8 bases respectively, with 14 bases between them. The CDR3 sequence is CAIRDTSGDTIYF. Written as DNA, the CDR3 is TGTGCCATCAGAGACACTTCGGGGGACACCATATATTTT.

This clone was seen more than once but under ten times. Other DNA sequences within the sample encode an identical CDR3. J is TRBJ2-7 and V is TRBV7-2; 13 nucleotides line up with TRBD2. From germline, CDR1 is SGHTA and CDR2 FQGNSA. This CDR3 is built from 15 residues. V dropped 5 bases and J dropped 3; count of bases not matched to a gene: 4. The CDR3 nucleotides read TGTGCCAGCAGCGAGACTAGCGGGAGGAGCTACGAGCAGTACTTC. Translated, it gives CASSETSGRSYEQYF.

V usage is TRBV5-4 and J usage is TRBJ2-2; TRBD2 agrees at 8 bases. V lost 5 bases, J lost 4 bases, and 7 bases stayed unmatched. The CDR3 runs 15 residues. Germline assignment: CDR1 SGHNT and CDR2 YYREEE (reference sequence). The CDR3 DNA follows: TGTGCCAGCAGGTCAGGGGCGGGGGGCACCGGGGAGCTGTTTTTT. Translating gives CASRSGAGGTGELFF.

This chain uses TRBV27 with TRBJ1-3; 7 bases match TRBD1. With V trimmed by 6 bases and J by 4 bases, 3 bases remained unmatched. The CDR3 totals 13 residues. Germline V gene data show CDR1 as MNHEY and CDR2 as SMNVEV (reference sequence). In nucleotides, the CDR3 is TGTGCCAGCAGACAGGGGCAAGGAAACACCATATATTTT. Amino acid sequence: CASRQGQGNTIYF.

The chain employs TRBV2 and TRBJ1-5; no firm D call. The CDR3 has 14 residues. V was pared by 7 bases and J by 0 bases, with 10 bases between. CDR1 SNHLY and CDR2 FYNNEI come from the germline V gene. The DNA for the CDR3 is TGTGCCAGCACATCACAACTTAGCAATCAGCCCCAGCATTTT. It encodes CASTSQLSNQPQHF. The full variable domain, in which reference TRBV2 and TRBJ1-5 provide the parts outside the CDR3, is EPEVTQTPSHQVTQMGQEVILRCVPISNHLYFYWYRQILGQKVEFLVSFYNNEISEKSEIFDDQFSVERPDGSNFTLKIRSTKLEDSAMYFCASTSQLSNQPQHFGDGTRLSIL.

The chain uses TRBV15 and TRBJ1-5; D not certain. The germline gives CDR1 LNHNV, CDR2 YYDKDF (reference sequence). Trimming left V 3 bases short and J 5 bases short, with 8 bases between. The CDR3 contains 13 residues. CDR3 sequence reads: CATSRLRHQPQHF. CDR3 DNA: TGTGCCACCAGCAGGCTTCGTCATCAGCCCCAGCATTTT.

This clone has a single count. Other DNA sequences in the sample encode the same CDR3. This chain links TRBV18 with TRBJ2-5; TRBD2 might be the D (5 bases). Germline-derived CDR1 and CDR2 are KGHSH and LQKENI. The CDR3 is 13 amino acids. V lost 3 bases, J lost 4 bases, and 9 bases lay in between. The CDR3 DNA follows: TGTGCCAGCTCACCGGGAGTAAGAGAGACCCAGTACTTC. Translation gives CASSPGVRETQYF.

The sample holds a few counts of this clone. Other DNA sequences from this sample encode an identical CDR3 as well. The chain has TRBV28 and TRBJ1-5; perhaps TRBD1 as D (6 bases). CDR1 and CDR2 from the germline V gene are MDHEN and SYDVKM. Trimming left V 3 bases short and J 4 bases short, with 13 bases between. The CDR3 has 15 residues. The CDR3 nucleotides are TGTGCCAGCAGTTTGCCAGGACAGCTAAATCAGCCCCAGCATTTT. Protein: CASSLPGQLNQPQHF.

CDR3 bases: TGTGCCAGCAGTTTTACGACAGGGCTCGACACTGAAGCTTTCTTT. Its translation is CASSFTTGLDTEAFF. The chain combines TRBV7-2 with TRBJ1-1, with TRBD1 identical over 7 bases. Per the germline V gene, CDR1 is SGHTA and CDR2 is FQGNSA. The CDR3 spans 15 residues. Unmatched junction bases numbered 10, after V lost 6 bases and J lost 3 bases.

A single count supports this clone. The chain links TRBV25-1 to TRBJ2-7, with D possibly matching TRBD2 (5 bases). Trimming stripped 8 bases from V and 0 bases from J, with 17 bases between. Germline V gives CDR1 MGHDK, CDR2 SYGVNS. The CDR3 covers 15 residues. CDR3 DNA: TGTGCCAGCCTTCGGCCCGGGGATGGCTCCTACGAGCAGTACTTC. It translates to CASLRPGDGSYEQYF.

In its sample, this clone was seen a few times. This chain connects TRBV29-1 to TRBJ2-6; possibly TRBD2 for D (5 bases). There are 16 residues in the CDR3. The ends were cut back, 3 bases at V and 0 bases at J, with 12 bases in the middle. The germline V gene encodes CDR1 SQVTM and CDR2 ANQGSEA. The CDR3 loop reads CSVDKFGSSGANVLTF. In DNA form, the CDR3 reads TGCAGCGTTGATAAATTTGGGAGCTCTGGGGCCAACGTCCTGACTTTC.

This chain uses TRBV29-1 with TRBJ1-4, with 7 bases that match TRBD1. The length of the CDR3 is 13 residues. Germline-derived CDR1 and CDR2 are SQVTM and ANQGSEA. The V gene end was trimmed by 1 base and the J gene end by 6 bases; junction bases not matched to a gene: 2. The CDR3 spells CSVEVGGDEKLFF. Written as DNA, the CDR3 is TGCAGCGTTGAAGTAGGGGGCGATGAAAAACTGTTTTTT.

V gene TRBV9 combines with J gene TRBJ2-2; 7 positions agree with TRBD1. The CDR3 is 16 residues long. V lost 0 bases to trimming and J lost 4 bases; unmatched junction nucleotides: 6. Germline loops: CDR1 SGDLS, CDR2 YYNGEE. The CDR3 region has the DNA TGTGCCAGCAGCGTAGATGAAAGGGGGCGCACCGGGGAGCTGTTTTTT. Its translation: CASSVDERGRTGELFF.

CDR3 amino acids: CAISEGAQTQYF. The CDR3 nucleotides read TGTGCCATCAGTGAGGGAGCTCAGACCCAGTACTTC. This chain connects TRBV10-3 to TRBJ2-5; unclear D gene. The CDR3 sequence is 12 residues long. Trimming shortened V by 2 bases and J by 6 bases, and 7 bases separated the two germline ends. CDR1 ENHRY and CDR2 SYGVKD come from the germline V gene.

This clone was recorded a few times. The chain couples TRBV5-4 to TRBJ1-1; TRBD1 is a possible D gene (6 bases). Germline V CDR1 and CDR2: SGHNT, YYREEE (reference sequence). The CDR3 is 16 residues long. Trimming shortened V by 6 bases and J by 4 bases, and 22 bases separated the two germline ends. CDR3 DNA sequence: TGTGCCAGCATGGAGGGTGGTGGGGGCGTGAGCACTGAAGCTTTCTTT. This sequence encodes CASMEGGGGVSTEAFF.

V is TRBV5-1 and J is TRBJ2-2; D is uncertain. Germline V gene data show CDR1 as SGHRS and CDR2 as YFSETQ. This CDR3 has 12 amino acids. V gave up 6 bases and J gave up 1 base, with 4 bases separating them. The CDR3 spells CASTENTGELFF. CDR3 coding DNA: TGCGCCAGCACGGAGAACACCGGGGAGCTGTTTTTT.

A few counts support this clone. The chain employs TRBV2 and TRBJ2-5, with 7 nucleotides matching TRBD1. The CDR3 contains 11 residues. CDR1 is SNHLY, CDR2 FYNNEI, per germline. J gave up 5 bases and V 7 bases, and 1 base lay outside the gene matches. The CDR3, as DNA: TGTGCCAGCATAGGGGGCGAGACCCAGTACTTC. As protein: CASIGGETQYF.